This is a list of T cell receptor beta chains from one sample in a study of cytomegalovirus exposure and HLA in healthy donors. The assay was immunoSEQ multiplex PCR, and TCRdb's table has in-frame clones only and misses some. In all, the sample yields 200,000 or so clones. Sequences were obtained from PBMCs. These receptors all come from a boy between 5 and 17 years old in good health and CMV-seronegative. Both conserved end residues are part of each CDR3.

V gene	J gene	CDR3 protein
TRBV2	TRBJ2-3	CASRGLPLSGGTTDTQYF
TRBV7-6	TRBJ1-5	CASSLEGDREYQPQHF
TRBV27	TRBJ1-2	CASSLNWAGSYTF
TRBV6-1	TRBJ2-1	CASSESRDRGFHEQFF
TRBV7-3	TRBJ2-1	CASSLNSGGLLNEQFF
TRBV29-1	TRBJ2-7	CSASTGKLYEQYF
TRBV9	TRBJ1-1	CASSVGPRQPGTEAFF
TRBV29-1	TRBJ1-1	CSVSLATEAFF
TRBV18	TRBJ2-7	CASLRPDRPYEQYF
TRBV7-9	TRBJ2-7	CASSLGTGALYEQYF
TRBV7-4	TRBJ1-1	CASSRRVQTEAFF
TRBV5-4	TRBJ2-1	CASSLSSGYNEQFF
TRBV30	TRBJ2-1	CAWGSGGSSYNEQFF
TRBV5-8	TRBJ1-5	CASSSRSNQPQHF